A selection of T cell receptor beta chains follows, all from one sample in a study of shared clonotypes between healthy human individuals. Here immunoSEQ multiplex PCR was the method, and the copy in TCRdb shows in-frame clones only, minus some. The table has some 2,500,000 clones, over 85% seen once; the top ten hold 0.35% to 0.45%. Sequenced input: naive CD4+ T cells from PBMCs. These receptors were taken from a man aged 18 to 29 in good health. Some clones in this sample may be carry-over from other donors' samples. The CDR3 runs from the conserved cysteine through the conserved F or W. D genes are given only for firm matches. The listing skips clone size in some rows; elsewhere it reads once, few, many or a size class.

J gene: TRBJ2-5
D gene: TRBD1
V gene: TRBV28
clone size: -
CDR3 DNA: TGTGCCAGCAGCCCGCTGGGACAGGGAGAAGAGACCCAGTACTTC
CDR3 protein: CASSPLGQGEETQYF

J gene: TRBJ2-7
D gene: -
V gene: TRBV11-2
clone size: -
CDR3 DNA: TGTGCCAGCAGCCCCCTTAGCGCATCCGGTGCATACGAGCAGTACTTC
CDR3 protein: CASSPLSASGAYEQYF

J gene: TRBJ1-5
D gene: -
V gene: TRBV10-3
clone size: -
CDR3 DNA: TGTGCCATCAGTGAGTCCCCAGGGCTCAATCAGCCCCAGCATTTT
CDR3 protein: CAISESPGLNQPQHF

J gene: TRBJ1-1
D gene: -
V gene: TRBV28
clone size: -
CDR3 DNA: TGTGCCAGCAGTTTTGGCTCTTGGCGTCGGCGGCGGTCCAACACTGAAGCTTTCTTT
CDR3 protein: CASSFGSWRRRRSNTEAFF

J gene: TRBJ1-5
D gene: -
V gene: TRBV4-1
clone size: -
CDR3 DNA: TGCGCCAGCAGCCAAGCCCCCCCAGAAACGGGCAATCAGCCCCAGCATTTT
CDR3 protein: CASSQAPPETGNQPQHF

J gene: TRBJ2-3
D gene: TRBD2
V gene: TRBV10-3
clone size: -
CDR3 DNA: TGTGCCATCAAGGCGGGAGGGCCCTCGGCAGATACGCAGTATTTT
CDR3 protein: CAIKAGGPSADTQYF

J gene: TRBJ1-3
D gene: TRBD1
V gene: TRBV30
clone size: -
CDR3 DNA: TGTGCCTGGAGTAACGGACAGGTCCTCTCTGGAAACACCATATATTTT
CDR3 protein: CAWSNGQVLSGNTIYF

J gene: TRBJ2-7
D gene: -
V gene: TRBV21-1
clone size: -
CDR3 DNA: TGTGCCAGCAGCCTTTGGGACAGCTCCTACGAGCAGTACTTC
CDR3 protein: CASSLWDSSYEQYF

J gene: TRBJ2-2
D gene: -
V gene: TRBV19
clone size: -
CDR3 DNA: TGTGCCAGTTCGGGGTGGGGAACGAACACCGGGGAGCTGTTTTTT
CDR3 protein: CASSGWGTNTGELFF

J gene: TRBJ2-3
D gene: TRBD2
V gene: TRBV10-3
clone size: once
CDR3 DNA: TGTGCCATCAGTGAGTCCAGCGGGACTCTCACAGATACGCAGTATTTT
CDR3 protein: CAISESSGTLTDTQYF

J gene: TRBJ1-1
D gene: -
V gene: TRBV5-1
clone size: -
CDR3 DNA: TGCGCCAGCAGCTGGGGGTCGGCGGGGAACACTGAAGCTTTCTTT
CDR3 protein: CASSWGSAGNTEAFF

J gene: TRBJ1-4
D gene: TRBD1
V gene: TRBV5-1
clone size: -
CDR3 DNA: TGCGCCAGCAGCTTGGATGGGGCGACAGGGGGCGAAAAACTGTTTTTT
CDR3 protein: CASSLDGATGGEKLFF

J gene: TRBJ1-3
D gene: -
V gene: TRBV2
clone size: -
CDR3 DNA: TGTGCCAGCAGTGAAAAGGGCAGGGACACCATATATTTT
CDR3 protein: CASSEKGRDTIYF